Sequencing of this T cell receptor beta chain was carried out in a study of post-analysis software for immune sequencing data. General study results and limits: A few TRBV segments appeared more often in patients than in controls, and TRBV5-6, TRBV5-1 and TRBV20-1 were among these.

Comment on this clonotype: Its antigen is unidentified.

CDR1 is SGDLS, CDR2 YYNGEE, per germline. V was trimmed by 0 bases and J by 12 bases, leaving 19 bases between them. This CDR3 is 15 amino acids long. Presence of unique molecular identifiers characterized the TCR beta cDNA libraries. TCRdb passed the PCR reads through MiXCR, listing each CDR3 protein once. The sample includes approximately 150,000 distinct CDR3 sequences, around 30% of them seen just once. The chain couples TRBV9 to TRBJ2-1, with D hard to call. This receptor was taken from a girl under 18 with multiple sclerosis. What was sequenced was blood. Here the CDR3 reads CASSVVTTIGHVQFF. CDR3 nucleotide sequence: TGTGCCAGCAGCGTAGTGACCACCATCGGCCATGTGCAGTTCTTC. Filled out from reference TRBV9 and TRBJ2-1, the complete variable domain reads DSGVTQTPKHLITATGQRVTLRCSPRSGDLSVYWYQQSLDQGLQFLIQYYNGEERAKGNILERFSAQQFPDLHSELNLSSLELGDSALYFCASSVVTTIGHVQFFGPGTRLTVL.